This T cell receptor beta chain was sequenced during a study of blood T cell repertoires in COVID-19. Whole-study context: Sites in the United States, Italy and Spain provided acute and convalescent COVID-19 samples. T cells, B-cell-depleted T cells, or PBMCs supplied cDNA or gDNA.

Original processing methods: Quantification of nucleated cells was approximated via reference gene primer amplification. Here immunoSEQ multiplex PCR was the method, and the copy in TCRdb shows in-frame clones only, minus some. V, J and clone size are taken as reported in that table, and D and trimming were inferred from the DNA itself. This table holds approximately 220,000 clones, around four fifths found once. The sequence was obtained from a woman aged 70-85 years with acute or convalescent COVID-19. The sequenced material came from peripheral blood.

The CDR3 loop reads CASSLDAGFSYEQYF. As DNA, the CDR3 is TGTGCCAGCAGCTTAGATGCGGGGTTCTCCTACGAGCAGTACTTC. V gene TRBV7-2 combines with J gene TRBJ2-7, with D possibly matching TRBD2 (6 bases). CDR3 length equals 15 residues. V was trimmed by 1 base and J by 0 bases, leaving 10 bases between them. Germline V gene sequence: CDR1 SGHTA, CDR2 FQGNSA.